This is a list of T cell receptor beta chains from one sample in a study of blood T cell repertoires in COVID-19. Clones were read by immunoSEQ multiplex PCR, and TCRdb kept only the in-frame ones, dropping some. This sample has 350,000 or so clones; less than 90% occur once, and the top ten carry about 0.93%. Sequencing was performed on PBMCs or T cells enriched from blood (not recorded which). The receptors come from a woman younger than 45 who had recovered from COVID-19. CDR3s include the opening cysteine and the closing phenylalanine or tryptophan. Fields, in order: V gene, D gene, clone size, J gene, CDR3 protein, CDR3 DNA. A D gene is named only where the DNA matches it firmly. For some rows the clone size is stated as once, few or many, or as a class when expanded; others skip it.

TRBV5-8	TRBD1	NA	TRBJ2-7	CASSFLVRDRGLTGSYEQYF	TGTGCCAGCAGCTTTTTGGTCCGGGACAGGGGGCTTACGGGCTCCTACGAGCAGTACTTC
TRBV19	TRBD1	NA	TRBJ2-4	CASKITGGGKNIQYF	TGTGCCAGTAAGATCACAGGGGGCGGCAAAAACATTCAGTACTTC
TRBV30	NA	NA	TRBJ1-4	CAFLGVEKLFF	TGTGCCTTTCTAGGCGTTGAAAAACTGTTTTTT
TRBV25-1	NA	NA	TRBJ1-2	CASQGPGGDGYTF	TGTGCCAGTCAGGGGCCTGGTGGTGATGGCTACACCTTC
TRBV10-3	NA	NA	TRBJ2-6	CAISEGRTSGANVLTF	TGTGCCATCAGTGAGGGGAGGACCTCTGGGGCCAACGTCCTGACTTTC
TRBV27	TRBD2	NA	TRBJ2-1	CASSRISGGSYNEQFF	TGTGCCAGCAGCCGGATTAGCGGGGGATCCTACAATGAGCAGTTCTTC
TRBV7-8	TRBD1	NA	TRBJ1-5	CASSSQGAGQGPQHF	TGTGCCAGCAGCTCACAGGGGGCCGGACAAGGGCCCCAGCATTTT
TRBV11-3	NA	NA	TRBJ2-2	CASSLYVTGELFF	TGTGCCAGCAGCTTATATGTCACCGGGGAGCTGTTTTTT
TRBV25-1	TRBD1	NA	TRBJ2-7	CASRRTGTVYEQYF	TGTGCCAGCAGAAGAACCGGGACAGTCTACGAGCAGTACTTC
TRBV4-3	TRBD1	NA	TRBJ1-6	CASSERDRGNRALHF	TGCGCCAGCAGCGAACGTGACAGGGGAAATCGGGCCCTCCACTTT
TRBV30	TRBD1	NA	TRBJ2-7	CAWRPTGGPYEQYF	TGTGCCTGGCGACCAACAGGGGGCCCCTACGAGCAGTACTTC
TRBV28	NA	NA	TRBJ1-3	CASSSQDRFTGNTIYF	TGTGCCAGCAGTTCCCAAGACAGGTTCACTGGAAACACCATATATTTT
TRBV9	NA	NA	TRBJ1-1	CASSVAGMGANTEAFF	TGTGCCAGCAGCGTAGCCGGGATGGGAGCGAACACTGAAGCTTTCTTT
TRBV13	TRBD2	once	TRBJ2-3	CASSTSSGGASTDTQYF	TGTGCCAGCAGCACCTCTAGCGGGGGGGCTAGCACAGATACGCAGTATTTT
TRBV2	TRBD1	NA	TRBJ2-1	CASSAGDRGLLNEQFF	TGTGCCAGCAGTGCCGGGGACAGGGGTCTGTTAAATGAGCAGTTCTTC
TRBV9	NA	NA	TRBJ1-1	CASGTGDTEAFF	TGTGCCAGCGGGACTGGCGACACTGAAGCTTTCTTT
TRBV21-1	NA	NA	TRBJ2-2	CASSKQGADTGELFF	TGTGCCAGCAGCAAGCAGGGGGCCGACACCGGGGAGCTGTTTTTT
TRBV6-5	NA	NA	TRBJ1-1	CASSYGKSGMNTEAFF	TGTGCCAGCAGTTACGGTAAAAGCGGGATGAACACTGAAGCTTTCTTT
TRBV10-2	TRBD1	NA	TRBJ1-5	CASRPRGSNQPQHF	TGCGCCAGCAGGCCCAGGGGGAGCAATCAGCCCCAGCATTTT
TRBV5-1	TRBD1	NA	TRBJ1-6	CASSFGTGPRDSPLHF	TGCGCCAGCAGCTTTGGGACAGGGCCCCGTGATTCACCCCTCCACTTT
TRBV5-6	TRBD2	NA	TRBJ2-5	CASSPLAGEETQYF	TGTGCCAGCAGCCCGCTAGCGGGGGAGGAGACCCAGTACTTC
TRBV6-5	TRBD1	once	TRBJ1-2	CASRTRQGYGYTF	TGTGCCAGCAGGACGAGACAGGGCTATGGCTACACCTTC